These 27 T cell receptor beta chains originate from one sample sequenced in a study of regulatory T cells in long-lasting Graves disease. The time point here: newly diagnosed GD, antithyroid drugs for less than 3 months. Extracted PBMC RNA gave rise to the TCR library. Libraries of TCR beta came from iRepertoire HTBI primers plus Arm-PCR of CDR3 regions. In TCRdb, the multiplex PCR reads were re-called with MiXCR into one record per CDR3 protein. Here the sample spans roughly 350,000 distinct CDR3 sequences, around 17% being singletons. These data also formed part of another study, on T cells in Graves' hyperthyroidism and ophthalmopathy.

Here the sequenced sample was peripheral blood mononuclear cells (PBMCs), taken at new diagnosis, from a patient treated with antithyroid drugs. The receptors were gathered from a man aged 40-49 years with Graves disease.

This clonotype was seen more than once but under ten times. The J gene is TRBJ2-2, the V gene TRBV7-2; D gene ambiguous. V gave up 0 bases and J gave up 2 bases, with 7 bases separating them. The CDR3 is 15 residues long. The germline CDR1 and CDR2 sequences are SGHTA and FQGNSA. The CDR3 nucleotides are TGTGCCAGCAGCTTAGCGAGCACCAACACCGGGGAGCTGTTTTTT. Protein product: CASSLASTNTGELFF. Full variable domain (remainder filled in from reference TRBV7-2 and TRBJ2-2): GAGVSQSPSNKVTEKGKDVELRCDPISGHTALYWYRQSLGQGLEFLIYFQGNSAPDKSGLPSDRFSAERTGGSVSTLTIQRTQQEDSAVYLCASSLASTNTGELFFGEGSRLTVL.

This clonotype has a count of ten or more. The chain employs TRBV24-1 and TRBJ2-5, with 10 bases aligning to TRBD1. Looked up from germline, CDR1 is KGHDR and CDR2 is SFDVKD. The CDR3 is made up of 16 amino acids. The ends lost 2 bases at V and 4 bases at J; junction bases unmatched: 6. CDR3 amino acids: CATSDSWDRGVETQYF. CDR3 in DNA: TGTGCCACCAGTGATTCTTGGGACAGGGGCGTAGAGACCCAGTACTTC.

This clonotype was picked up many times. V and J are TRBV5-5 and TRBJ2-1, with 8 positions matching TRBD2. The CDR3 totals 13 residues. V trimming: 2 bases; J trimming: 6 bases; junction bases outside the gene matches: 1. Germline-derived CDR1 and CDR2 are SGHKS and YYEKEE (reference sequence). The CDR3 sequence: CASSLGTSNEQFF. As DNA, the CDR3 is TGTGCCAGCAGCTTAGGGACTAGCAATGAGCAGTTCTTC.

In its sample, this clonotype was seen many times. CDR3 DNA sequence: TGTGCCAGCAGTTTATCCTTAGGGAGGACCTACGAGCAGTACTTC. Translated, it gives CASSLSLGRTYEQYF. This rearrangement joins TRBV28 to TRBJ2-7, with D possibly matching TRBD2 (6 bases). Germline assignment: CDR1 MDHEN and CDR2 SYDVKM. V was clipped by 1 base and J by 2 bases, with 12 bases between them. The CDR3 is 15 amino acids.

The rearrangement links TRBV28 to TRBJ1-1, with unresolved D. Germline CDR1 and CDR2: MDHEN and SYDVKM. This CDR3 has 12 residues. Trimming shortened V by 5 bases and J by 4 bases, and 8 bases separated the two germline ends. CDR3 amino acids: CASSGPFTEAFF. Written as DNA, the CDR3 is TGTGCCAGCAGTGGTCCGTTCACTGAAGCTTTCTTT.

This chain connects TRBV6-2 or TRBV6-3 to TRBJ2-6; D is unclear. This CDR3 is built from 15 residues. V lost 6 bases, J lost 0 bases, and 9 bases lay in between. CDR1 is MNHEY, CDR2 SVGEGT, per germline. This CDR3 is CASRRTFSGANVLTF. The CDR3 region has the DNA TGTGCCAGCAGAAGGACCTTCTCTGGGGCCAACGTCCTGACTTTC.

This clonotype was picked up many times. The chain recombines TRBV12-3 or TRBV12-4 with TRBJ1-5, with D possibly matching TRBD1 (6 bases). This CDR3 is 16 amino acids long. Trimming left V 3 bases short and J 0 bases short, with 12 bases between. CDR3 in DNA: TGTGCCAGCAGTTTGTCGGGACACTTTAGCAATCAGCCCCAGCATTTT. Its protein is CASSLSGHFSNQPQHF.

In this sample, this clonotype turned up many times. The chain combines TRBV28 with TRBJ2-2; tentative D call: TRBD1 (6 bases). The CDR3 totals 14 residues. V dropped 4 bases and J dropped 3 bases, with 9 bases sitting between them. In germline, CDR1 is MDHEN, CDR2 SYDVKM. This chain's CDR3 is CASSSTGDTGELFF. In DNA form, the CDR3 reads TGTGCCAGCAGTTCGACAGGCGACACCGGGGAGCTGTTTTTT.

This clonotype occurred many times. This chain links TRBV24-1 with TRBJ1-1; the match to TRBD1 covers 8 bases. This CDR3 has 15 amino acids. J lost 2 bases, V lost 2 bases, and 3 bases had no gene match. Germline V gene data show CDR1 as KGHDR and CDR2 as SFDVKD. The CDR3: CATSDSQGANTEAFF. DNA of the CDR3: TGTGCCACCAGTGATTCGCAGGGGGCAAACACTGAAGCTTTCTTT.

This clonotype was detected many times. The chain combines TRBV18 with TRBJ2-7, with a possible D match to TRBD2 (5 bases). The CDR3 is 16 residues long. V was cut by 0 bases and J by 5 bases, with 17 bases left in between. From germline, CDR1 is KGHSH and CDR2 LQKENI. This CDR3 is CASSPPRGRQRDEQYF. The CDR3 DNA reads as TGTGCCAGCTCACCACCCCGAGGCAGGCAGAGGGACGAGCAGTACTTC.

The table lists this clonotype with many counts. The J gene is TRBJ1-1, the V gene TRBV12-3 or TRBV12-4; TRBD1 might be the D (5 bases). The CDR3 has 15 residues. The germline V and J ends were trimmed by 6 bases and 5 bases, with 19 bases remaining between them. CDR3 in amino acids: CASSPVGGSGTEAFF. The CDR3 DNA reads as TGTGCCAGCAGCCCCGTCGGGGGGAGTGGGACTGAAGCTTTCTTT.

The chain uses TRBV20-1 and TRBJ2-1, with 11 bases matching TRBD2. Trimming cost V 0 bases and J 4 bases; bases outside gene matches: 2. The CDR3 totals 15 residues. Germline CDR1 and CDR2: DFQATT and SNEGSKA (reference sequence). CDR3 bases: TGCAGTGCTAGAGATCCTAGCGGGGGGTACAATGAGCAGTTCTTC. Amino acids: CSARDPSGGYNEQFF.

This clonotype was detected many times. The chain uses TRBV7-2 and TRBJ1-1; 8 bases match TRBD1. From germline, CDR1 is SGHTA and CDR2 FQGNSA. The length of the CDR3 is 14 residues. J gave up 4 bases and V 4 bases, and 5 bases lay outside the gene matches. The CDR3 loop is CASSSTGDFTEAFF. The CDR3, as DNA: TGTGCCAGCAGCTCGACAGGGGATTTCACTGAAGCTTTCTTT.

This clonotype appeared many times. This chain connects TRBV12-3 or TRBV12-4 to TRBJ2-5; D possibly corresponds to TRBD2 (6 bases). The V end lost 4 bases, the J end lost 9 bases, and 9 bases lay between the germline ends. The CDR3 totals 11 residues. DNA of the CDR3: TGTGCCAGCAGTTATGGGGAGGCCCAGTACTTC. Amino acid sequence: CASSYGEAQYF.

This clonotype was counted at least ten times. The genes are TRBV18 and TRBJ1-1, with D unresolved. The CDR3 consists of 13 residues. V was pared by 4 bases and J by 8 bases, with 14 bases between. Germline V gene lookup returns CDR1 KGHSH and CDR2 LQKENI. This CDR3 reads CASSLLAEAEAFF. CDR3 nucleotide sequence: TGTGCCAGCTCACTACTCGCAGAGGCGGAAGCTTTCTTT. The full variable domain, rest sourced from reference TRBV18 and TRBJ1-1, is NAGVMQNPRHLVRRRGQEARLRCSPMKGHSHVYWYRQLPEEGLKFMVYLQKENIIDESGMPKERFSAEFPKEGPSILRIQQVVRGDSAAYFCASSLLAEAEAFFGQGTRLTVV.

The chain carries TRBV29-1 and TRBJ1-2; no definite D call. CDR1 and CDR2 (germline): SQVTM, ANQGSEA. This CDR3 spans 14 amino acids. With 2 bases removed from V and 7 bases from J, the gap between germline ends came to 17 bases. CDR3 DNA: TGCAGCGTTGAACGGCAAAGGGTAGAAGGTGGCTACACCTTC. Translated, it gives CSVERQRVEGGYTF.

This clonotype was counted at least ten times. V and J are TRBV27 and TRBJ1-2; TRBD1 might be the D (5 bases). Per the germline V gene, CDR1 is MNHEY and CDR2 is SMNVEV (reference sequence). The CDR3 sequence is 13 residues long. The V end lost 8 bases, the J end lost 2 bases, and 12 bases lay between the germline ends. The CDR3 region is CASRDGPNYGYTF. CDR3 sequence (DNA): TGTGCCAGCCGGGACGGACCAAACTATGGCTACACCTTC.

The chain carries TRBV3-1 and TRBJ2-5, with a possible D match to TRBD2 (6 bases). Trimming left V 0 bases short and J 5 bases short, with 19 bases between. The CDR3 contains 17 residues. Germline V gives CDR1 LGHDT, CDR2 YNNKEL (reference sequence). This CDR3 reads CASSQDPFGGAAETQYF. The CDR3 nucleotides are TGTGCCAGCAGCCAAGATCCCTTTGGCGGGGCGGCTGAGACCCAGTACTTC.

The V gene is TRBV5-4, the J gene TRBJ2-3; D is uncertain. Germline V gene sequence: CDR1 SGHNT, CDR2 YYREEE (reference sequence). V was pared by 4 bases and J by 6 bases, with 12 bases between. The CDR3 runs to 13 residues. The CDR3: CASSTDVWDTQYF. CDR3 bases: TGTGCCAGCAGCACGGACGTTTGGGATACGCAGTATTTT.

The V gene is TRBV9, the J gene TRBJ2-1; 10 bases match TRBD2. The CDR3 is made up of 16 amino acids. V gave up 4 bases and J gave up 7 bases; unmatched junction bases: 11. The germline V gene encodes CDR1 SGDLS and CDR2 YYNGEE. The CDR3 reads CASSIILAGNGNEQFF. CDR3 nucleotides: TGTGCCAGCAGCATTATACTAGCGGGGAATGGTAATGAGCAGTTCTTC.

The table lists this clonotype with many counts. The chain has TRBV6-2 or TRBV6-3 and TRBJ2-7; D might be TRBD1 (6 bases). Germline CDR1 MNHEY, CDR2 SVGEGT. V dropped 6 bases and J dropped 3 bases, with 18 bases sitting between them. The CDR3 is 15 amino acids. CDR3 amino acids: CASRTGGGPYYEQYF. As DNA, the CDR3 is TGTGCCAGCAGGACTGGGGGCGGACCATACTACGAGCAGTACTTC.

In its sample, this clonotype was seen many times. This rearrangement joins TRBV18 to TRBJ2-5; D gene ambiguous. Trimming cost V 3 bases and J 2 bases, with 7 bases left between them. Germline-derived CDR1 and CDR2 are KGHSH and LQKENI. CDR3 length equals 13 residues. CDR3 sequence reads: CASSPLPQETQYF. CDR3 sequence (DNA): TGTGCCAGCTCACCCCTCCCACAAGAGACCCAGTACTTC.

As concerns this clonotype: A far larger clone is just one base off, so this is likely a read error. V gene TRBV7-9 combines with J gene TRBJ2-2, with 15 nucleotides matching TRBD2. The germline gives CDR1 SEHNR, CDR2 FQNEAQ (reference sequence). The V and J ends lost 5 bases and 5 bases, in that order; junction bases with no gene match: 3. The CDR3 extends over 16 amino acids. The CDR3 protein is CASSRGLAGGTGELFF. The CDR3 region has the DNA TGTGCCAGCAGCCGCGGACTAGCGGGGGGGACCGGGGAGCTGTTTTTT. Full variable domain (rest looked up from reference TRBV7-9 and TRBJ2-2): DTGVSQNPRHKITKRGQNVTFRCDPISEHNRLYWYRQTLGQGPEFLTYFQNEAQLEKSRLLSDRFSAERPKGSFSTLEIQRTEQGDSAMYLCASSRGLAGGTGELFFGEGSRLTVL.

CDR3 nucleotides: TGTGCCAGCAGCCAGCGGGGGACCCTCCGCGACTATGGCTACACCTTC. Amino acids: CASSQRGTLRDYGYTF. This chain joins TRBV6-1 and TRBJ1-2, with D maybe TRBD1 (5 bases). The V end lost 6 bases, the J end lost 3 bases, and 20 bases lay between the germline ends. This CDR3 has 16 residues. Germline V gives CDR1 MNHNS, CDR2 SASEGT.

This sequence joins TRBV30 and TRBJ1-2; no clear D gene. V was cut by 1 base and J by 5 bases, with 11 bases left in between. The CDR3 sequence is 13 residues long. CDR1 and CDR2 from the germline V gene are GTSNPN and SVGIG (reference sequence). CDR3 loop: CAWSGSSGYGYTF. The CDR3 nucleotides read TGTGCCTGGAGTGGTAGTAGCGGGTATGGCTACACCTTC.

As concerns this clonotype: Given a much more abundant clone one base away, this may be a read error. The chain has TRBV5-1 and TRBJ2-3; 7 nucleotides match TRBD1. The CDR3 sequence is 16 residues long. Germline CDR1 SGHRS, CDR2 YFSETQ. DNA of the CDR3: TGCGCCAGCAGCAAGGGGACAGCCTCTAGCACAGATACGCAGTGTTTT. Residues: CASSKGTASSTDTQCF. Variable domain in full (rest from reference TRBV5-1 and TRBJ2-3): KAGVTQTPRYLIKTRGQQVTLSCSPISGHRSVSWYQQTPGQGLQFLFEYFSETQRNKGNFPGRFSGRQFSNSRSEMNVSTLELGDSALYLCASSKGTASSTDTQCFGPGTRLTVL.

This clonotype was seen many times. This rearrangement joins TRBV12-5 to TRBJ2-3, with D perhaps given as TRBD1 or TRBD2 (5 bases each). Trimming shortened V by 5 bases and J by 6 bases, and 24 bases separated the two germline ends. Germline lookup yields CDR1 LGHNT and CDR2 FRNRAP. The CDR3 totals 17 residues. The CDR3 region has the DNA TGTGCTAGTGGTCAGAACGTACCGGGACGGACAAAGGATACGCAGTATTTT. Residues: CASGQNVPGRTKDTQYF.